The next 23 T cell receptor beta chains were all read from a single sample in a study of blood T cell repertoires in COVID-19. The method was immunoSEQ multiplex PCR; TCRdb's version includes in-frame clones alone and lacks a portion of them. The sample records over 200,000 clones, approximately 84% being singletons. The sequenced sample consisted of peripheral blood. These receptors all stem from a man between 40 and 49 years old with active or convalescent COVID-19.

The chain combines TRBV5-4 with TRBJ1-4; D might be TRBD1 (6 bases). From germline, CDR1 is SGHNT and CDR2 YYREEE (reference sequence). The CDR3 has 15 amino acids. Trimming left V 2 bases short and J 3 bases short, with 11 bases between. This CDR3 reads CASSFAGTPNEKLFF. CDR3 in DNA: TGTGCCAGCAGCTTTGCCGGGACACCTAATGAAAAACTGTTTTTT.

This sequence joins TRBV12-3 or TRBV12-4 and TRBJ1-2; D uncertain. Trimming pared 1 base from V and 9 bases from J, leaving 6 bases between. CDR3 size: 11 residues. The CDR3 DNA is TGTGCCAGCAGTTTAGGTGCGCGCTACACCTTC. It specifies CASSLGARYTF.

This rearrangement joins TRBV2 to TRBJ1-1; 10 bases fit TRBD1. The germline gives CDR1 SNHLY, CDR2 FYNNEI. The V segment lost 5 bases and the J segment 6 bases; nucleotides outside the gene matches: 6. This CDR3 region has 14 residues. CDR3 sequence (DNA): TGTGCCAGCAGTTCGACAGGGGGCACGGCTGAAGCTTTCTTT. The encoded protein is CASSSTGGTAEAFF.

This clone was found a few times. This chain uses TRBV21-1 with TRBJ1-1; the DNA was not used to check the table's D call, TRBD1. TRBV21-1 is recorded as a pseudogene. The CDR3 sequence is 14 residues long. In DNA form, the CDR3 reads TGTGCCAGCAGCAAAGGGCCGAAGAACACTGAAGCTTTCTTT. It translates to CASSKGPKNTEAFF.

The table lists this clone with a count of one. The V and J genes are TRBV2 and TRBJ2-3; the D is unclear. V shed 2 bases and J shed 0 bases, with 12 bases lying between them. CDR1 SNHLY and CDR2 FYNNEI come from the germline V gene. The CDR3 spans 16 residues. CDR3 sequence (DNA): TGTGCCAGCAGTGAAAGAGTCCTCTATAGCACAGATACGCAGTATTTT. This encodes CASSERVLYSTDTQYF. The variable domain in full, completed from reference TRBV2 and TRBJ2-3, reads EPEVTQTPSHQVTQMGQEVILRCVPISNHLYFYWYRQILGQKVEFLVSFYNNEISEKSEIFDDQFSVERPDGSNFTLKIRSTKLEDSAMYFCASSERVLYSTDTQYFGPGTRLTVL.

V is TRBV11-1 and J is TRBJ1-1, with 8 bases aligning to TRBD1. This CDR3 is 14 amino acids long. Trimming cost V 5 bases and J 4 bases; bases outside gene matches: 6. CDR1 is SGHAT, CDR2 FQDESV, per germline (reference sequence). CDR3 sequence (DNA): TGTGCCAGCAGCCGAACAGGGGGTTCCACTGAAGCTTTCTTT. Residues: CASSRTGGSTEAFF.

The table lists this clone with a count of one. This chain joins TRBV3-1 (or the pseudogene TRBV3-2) and TRBJ1-4, with D possibly being TRBD1 (5 bases). The CDR3 length is 14 residues. The ends were cut back, 3 bases at V and 9 bases at J, with 14 bases in the middle. Germline assignment: CDR1 LGHDT and CDR2 YNNKEL (reference sequence). In DNA, the CDR3 is TGTGCCAGCAGCCAGGGCAGGGCGAGGCAAAAACTGTTTTTT. Protein: CASSQGRARQKLFF.

V and J are TRBV19 and TRBJ2-3; TRBD1 matches 7 bases. Trimming removed 5 bases from V and 0 bases from J; junction bases left unmatched: 5. In germline, CDR1 is LNHDA, CDR2 SQIVND (reference sequence). The CDR3 runs 15 residues. The CDR3 DNA is TGTGCCAGTAGTGGACAGGTCCTAAGCACAGATACGCAGTATTTT. It encodes CASSGQVLSTDTQYF.

The V and J genes are TRBV12-3 or TRBV12-4 and TRBJ1-1; D not resolved. This CDR3 is built from 13 residues. Trimming took off 1 base at V and 8 bases at J, with 11 bases between the two ends. The CDR3 loop reads CASSLGRWAEAFF. Here the CDR3 DNA reads TGTGCCAGCAGTTTAGGAAGGTGGGCGGAAGCTTTCTTT.

The CDR3 protein is CASSQDEGVTDTQYF. The CDR3 nucleotides are TGTGCCAGCAGCCAAGATGAGGGAGTCACAGATACGCAGTATTTT. This chain uses TRBV3-1 (or the pseudogene TRBV3-2) with TRBJ2-3; D possibly corresponds to TRBD2 (5 bases). Trimming stripped 0 bases from V and 2 bases from J, with 9 bases between. The CDR3 has 15 residues. Per the germline V gene, CDR1 is LGHDT and CDR2 is YNNKEL (reference sequence).

The chain couples TRBV6-4 to TRBJ2-1, with 10 nucleotides matching TRBD1. V lost 6 bases to trimming and J lost 5 bases; unmatched junction nucleotides: 16. CDR3 length equals 18 residues. The germline gives CDR1 MRHNA, CDR2 SNTAGT. The CDR3 loop reads CASRGDRGRRLANNEQFF. As DNA, the CDR3 is TGTGCCAGCAGGGGCGACAGGGGGCGAAGACTAGCAAACAATGAGCAGTTCTTC.

The chain is built from TRBV5-1 and TRBJ2-7, with a possible D match to TRBD1 (5 bases). V shed 4 bases and J shed 1 base, with 18 bases lying between them. CDR1 is SGHRS and CDR2 is YFSETQ in the germline V gene. The CDR3 contains 16 residues. The CDR3, as DNA: TGCGCCAGCAGCCGTAGGGGCGGTGGCAATTCCTACGAGCAGTACTTC. Amino acids: CASSRRGGGNSYEQYF.

The rearrangement uses TRBV28 and TRBJ2-3; a weak D match, TRBD2 (5 bases). CDR1 MDHEN and CDR2 SYDVKM come from the germline V gene. There are 13 residues in the CDR3. Written as DNA, the CDR3 is TGTGGGTCGCGTCCCGACTACACAGATACGCAGTATTTT. Translating it yields CGSRPDYTDTQYF. Full variable domain (missing parts from reference TRBV28 and TRBJ2-3): DVKVTQSSRYLVKRTGEKVFLECVQDMDHENMFWYRQDPGLGLRLIYFSYDVKMKEKGDIPEGYSVSREKKERFSLILESASTNQTSMYLCGSRPDYTDTQYFGPGTRLTVL.

The J gene is TRBJ2-5, the V gene TRBV19; D is unclear. The germline CDR1 and CDR2 sequences are LNHDA and SQIVND (reference sequence). This CDR3 comprises 13 residues. The V and J ends lost 3 bases and 5 bases respectively, with 10 bases between them. The CDR3: CASSIQSWETQYF. In DNA form, the CDR3 reads TGTGCCAGTAGTATTCAAAGCTGGGAGACCCAGTACTTC.

The V call is TRBV7-3, the J call TRBJ1-3; 7 bases are a match to TRBD1. The V segment lost 3 bases and the J segment 1 base; nucleotides outside the gene matches: 9. In germline, CDR1 is SGHTA, CDR2 FQGTGA. The CDR3 consists of 17 residues. The CDR3 here is CASSFSGTASSGNTIYF. CDR3 in DNA: TGTGCCAGCAGCTTCTCCGGGACAGCCTCTTCTGGAAACACCATATATTTT.

V is TRBV7-8 and J is TRBJ2-1; TRBD2 aligns across 11 bases. V was clipped by 5 bases and J by 2 bases; unmatched bases: 8. This CDR3 has 17 amino acids. Germline values: CDR1 SGHVS, CDR2 FQNEAQ. The CDR3 nucleotides are TGTGCCAGCAGCCGCCGGTTAGCGGGAGGGACCTACAATGAGCAGTTCTTC. Translation gives CASSRRLAGGTYNEQFF.

The V call is TRBV2, the J call TRBJ2-2; 7 bases agree with TRBD1. The CDR3 sequence is 16 residues long. Germline values: CDR1 SNHLY, CDR2 FYNNEI. J gave up 1 base and V 4 bases, and 6 bases lay outside the gene matches. The chain's CDR3 is CASSGARTGNTGELFF. The CDR3 nucleotides read TGTGCCAGCAGTGGGGCTAGGACAGGGAACACCGGGGAGCTGTTTTTT.

This rearrangement joins TRBV28 to TRBJ1-2, with D possibly matching TRBD1 (6 bases). This CDR3 comprises 12 residues. Germline values: CDR1 MDHEN, CDR2 SYDVKM. V was shortened by 5 bases and J by 3 bases, with 7 bases between the two germline ends. In DNA, the CDR3 is TGTGCCAGCAGTACAGGGTACTATGGCTACACCTTC. The encoded protein is CASSTGYYGYTF.

The genes are TRBV10-3 and TRBJ1-1; 9 bases fit TRBD1. The V gene's germline CDR1 is ENHRY and CDR2 SYGVKD. CDR3 size: 14 residues. J was trimmed by 4 bases and V by 7 bases; bases with no gene match: 7. This CDR3 reads CAITPTGGGTEAFF. In DNA form, the CDR3 reads TGTGCCATCACCCCGACAGGGGGAGGCACTGAAGCTTTCTTT.

The chain joins TRBV5-4 to TRBJ1-6; no firm D call. The V gene lost 5 bases and the J gene lost 7 bases, with 13 bases spanning the gap. CDR3 length: 14 amino acids. Germline CDR1 is SGHNT and CDR2 is YYREEE (reference sequence). The CDR3 nucleotides are TGTGCCAGCAGTCCTCAGATTGTCAATTCACCCCTCCACTTT. This codes for CASSPQIVNSPLHF.

The V and J genes are TRBV30 and TRBJ1-4; no reliable D call. Germline V gives CDR1 GTSNPN, CDR2 SVGIG (reference sequence). CDR3 length: 16 amino acids. Trimming stripped 0 bases from V and 4 bases from J, with 15 bases between. The CDR3 nucleotides are TGTGCCTGGAGTGTAAGACTAGGCGGGGTTAATGAAAAACTGTTTTTT. Encoded protein: CAWSVRLGGVNEKLFF.

The chain joins TRBV15 to TRBJ1-1, with TRBD1 identical over 9 bases. The CDR3 contains 16 residues. Trimming removed 5 bases from V and 5 bases from J; junction bases left unmatched: 12. The germline CDR1 and CDR2 sequences are LNHNV and YYDKDF (reference sequence). The DNA for the CDR3 is TGTGCCACCAGCGGACGCATCGGGACAGGGAATACTGAAGCTTTCTTT. Amino acid sequence: CATSGRIGTGNTEAFF.

CDR3 bases: TGTGCCAGCAGCCAAGACGACGGAGGGATCGCATACTATGGCTACACCTTC. It encodes CASSQDDGGIAYYGYTF. The V gene is TRBV3-1 (or the pseudogene TRBV3-2), the J gene TRBJ1-2, with D hard to call. The CDR3 is made up of 17 amino acids. Germline V CDR1 and CDR2: LGHDT, YNNKEL (reference sequence). Trimming cost V 0 bases and J 3 bases, with 17 bases left between them.